A selection of T cell receptor beta chains follows, all from one sample in a study of blood T cell repertoires in COVID-19. Only in-frame clones appear in the TCRdb table, and some are missing; sequencing was by immunoSEQ multiplex PCR. Here the sample spans 65,000 to 90,000 clones, around 80% being singletons. What was sequenced was peripheral blood. Receptors were obtained from a man aged 60 to 69 with active or convalescent COVID-19. Each CDR3 is given with its conserved first and last residue. The order of the fields is D gene, clone size, J gene, V gene, CDR3 protein, CDR3 DNA. A D gene is named only where the DNA matches it firmly. Not every row has a clone size; where given, it reads once, few, many or a size class.

-,-,TRBJ2-5,TRBV5-4,CASSLGQRVGETQYF,TGTGCCAGCAGCTTGGGACAGAGAGTGGGGGAGACCCAGTACTTC
TRBD2,-,TRBJ2-7,TRBV10-1,CASRAGPSYEQYF,TGCGCCAGCCGAGCGGGGCCGTCCTACGAGCAGTACTTC
TRBD1,-,TRBJ2-7,TRBV10-3,CAIRTTGGLNEQYF,TGTGCCATCAGAACAACAGGGGGCCTAAACGAGCAGTACTTC
-,-,TRBJ2-1,TRBV18,CASSTDASSYNEQFF,TGTGCCAGCTCAACAGACGCGAGCTCCTACAATGAGCAGTTCTTC
-,once,TRBJ1-5,TRBV6-2/TRBV6-3,CASSYNIARDVGLNSNQPQHF,TGTGCCAGCAGTTACAACATTGCCAGGGATGTCGGCCTGAATAGCAATCAGCCCCAGCATTTT
TRBD2,-,TRBJ2-3,TRBV4-1,CASSQEGLATSTDTQYF,TGCGCCAGCAGCCAAGAAGGACTAGCGACTAGCACAGATACGCAGTATTTT
TRBD2,-,TRBJ2-2,TRBV5-4,CASSSGGAGGTGELFF,TGTGCCAGCAGCTCCGGGGGCGCGGGGGGCACCGGGGAGCTGTTTTTT
TRBD1,-,TRBJ2-4,TRBV7-3,CASSHTADRLDIQYF,TGTGCCAGCAGCCATACTGCGGACAGGCTAGACATTCAGTACTTC
TRBD2,-,TRBJ2-7,TRBV7-9,CASSDSRGTSGSSYEQYF,TGTGCCAGCAGCGATAGTCGCGGGACTAGCGGTAGCTCCTACGAGCAGTACTTC
-,-,TRBJ1-5,TRBV6-2/TRBV6-3,CASSETLSGTFYQPQHF,TGTGCCAGCAGCGAGACTCTATCCGGGACATTTTATCAGCCCCAGCATTTT
-,few,TRBJ1-1,TRBV4-1,CASSQPGLNTEAFF,TGCGCCAGCAGCCAACCTGGACTAAACACTGAAGCTTTCTTT
-,few,TRBJ2-1,TRBV29-1,CSVARTESSYNEQFF,TGCAGCGTCGCCCGGACAGAGAGCTCCTACAATGAGCAGTTCTTC
TRBD1,-,TRBJ2-7,TRBV5-1,CASSLGLGQGTYEQYF,TGCGCCAGCAGCCTGGGTCTCGGACAGGGCACCTACGAGCAGTACTTC
-,-,TRBJ1-6,TRBV5-5,CASSLAFNYNSPLHF,TGTGCCAGCAGCTTGGCTTTTAACTATAATTCACCCCTCCACTTT
-,once,TRBJ2-1,TRBV30,CAWAMTSSYNEQFF,TGTGCCTGGGCGATGACTAGCTCCTACAATGAGCAGTTCTTC
TRBD1,-,TRBJ1-6,TRBV2,CASRGTGNNSPLHF,TGTGCCAGCAGGGGGACAGGGAATAATTCACCCCTCCACTTT
-,few,TRBJ2-3,TRBV9,CASSVGGGDTQYF,TGTGCCAGCAGCGTAGGAGGTGGGGATACGCAGTATTTT
TRBD2,once,TRBJ2-3,TRBV5-4,CASSSPGLVEQYF,TGTGCCAGCAGTTCACCGGGACTAGTTGAGCAGTATTTT
TRBD2,few,TRBJ2-5,TRBV10-1,CASSESPTSGARGTQYF,TGCGCCAGCAGTGAGAGTCCGACTAGCGGGGCGAGGGGGACCCAGTACTTC
TRBD1,few,TRBJ2-1,TRBV12-5,CASGLGTGGLGEQFF,TGTGCTAGTGGTTTGGGGACAGGGGGCCTGGGTGAGCAGTTCTTC
TRBD1,-,TRBJ1-3,TRBV30,CAWSNIGTGRNTIYF,TGTGCCTGGAGCAATATCGGGACAGGGCGAAACACCATATATTTT
-,-,TRBJ1-6,TRBV27,CASSLTGGVNSPLHF,TGTGCCAGCAGTTTAACGGGGGGCGTAAATTCACCCCTCCACTTT
-,-,TRBJ1-3,TRBV4-1,CASSQDWEGPGVNTIYF,TGCGCCAGCAGCCAAGATTGGGAGGGGCCGGGCGTAAACACCATATATTTT
-,-,TRBJ1-1,TRBV3-1/TRBV3-2,CASSQQANTEAFF,TGTGCCAGCAGCCAACAGGCGAACACTGAAGCTTTCTTT
TRBD1,-,TRBJ1-1,TRBV11-3,CASSSTGGSTEAFF,TGTGCCAGCAGCTCAACAGGGGGAAGCACTGAAGCTTTCTTT
-,-,TRBJ2-3,TRBV5-1,CASEQIGLLTDTQYF,TGCGCCAGCGAACAAATTGGACTCCTCACAGATACGCAGTATTTT
-,-,TRBJ2-1,TRBV7-2,CASSGGNEQFF,TGTGCCAGCAGCGGAGGGAATGAGCAGTTCTTC
-,-,TRBJ1-2,TRBV18,CASSPWQNYNYGYTF,TGTGCCAGCTCACCCTGGCAGAACTATAACTATGGCTACACCTTC
TRBD1,-,TRBJ2-1,TRBV24-1,CATSQGQGLFDEQFF,TGTGCCACCAGCCAGGGACAGGGTTTATTCGATGAGCAGTTCTTC
TRBD1,-,TRBJ2-2,TRBV29-1,CSGGQGAGTGELFF,TGCAGCGGAGGACAGGGGGCTGGCACCGGGGAGCTGTTTTTT
-,-,TRBJ2-1,TRBV28,CASSLRDKIALRDEQFF,TGTGCCAGCAGTTTGAGGGACAAGATAGCGCTCCGGGATGAGCAGTTCTTC
TRBD1,-,TRBJ1-5,TRBV5-5,CASSGTPGTEGYSQPQHF,TGTGCCAGCAGCGGAACCCCCGGGACAGAGGGGTATAGTCAGCCCCAGCATTTT
TRBD1,-,TRBJ2-1,TRBV11-1,CASSFTGTEDNEQFF,TGTGCCAGCAGTTTTACCGGGACAGAGGACAATGAGCAGTTCTTC
-,-,TRBJ1-1,TRBV7-7,CASSSSMNTEAFF,TGTGCCAGCAGCTCCAGTATGAACACTGAAGCTTTCTTT
-,-,TRBJ2-5,TRBV7-8,CASSLNSPLAKETQYF,TGTGCCAGCAGCTTGAACAGCCCTCTCGCTAAAGAGACCCAGTACTTC